One and the same sample provided the 23 T cell receptor beta chains below, sequenced in a study of T cells in Graves' hyperthyroidism and ophthalmopathy. RNA transcripts gave rise to amplified TCR beta CDR3 regions. First-round RT-PCR targeting the TCR CDR3 was performed with the HTBI primer set. TCRdb re-called the multiplex PCR reads with MiXCR, one entry per CDR3 protein. The sample has roughly 560,000 distinct CDR3 sequences, around 15% seen once. Sequencing input: blood. Receptor source: a middle-aged woman with Graves' ophthalmopathy.

This chain joins TRBV9 and TRBJ2-4; 13 nucleotides align to TRBD2. Trimming removed 4 bases from V and 9 bases from J; junction bases left unmatched: 10. CDR1 is SGDLS, CDR2 YYNGEE, per germline. This CDR3 has 16 residues. The chain's CDR3 is CASSTTSGRASGIQYF. The CDR3 DNA reads as TGTGCCAGCAGCACCACTAGCGGGAGGGCCTCGGGCATTCAGTACTTC. The whole variable domain, filled in from reference TRBV9 and TRBJ2-4, reads DSGVTQTPKHLITATGQRVTLRCSPRSGDLSVYWYQQSLDQGLQFLIQYYNGEERAKGNILERFSAQQFPDLHSELNLSSLELGDSALYFCASSTTSGRASGIQYFGAGTRLSVL.

The CDR3 is CASSPRLAGGRGEQYF. The CDR3 DNA follows: TGTGCCAGCAGCCCGAGACTAGCGGGAGGCCGGGGGGAGCAGTACTTC. The gene calls are TRBV3-1 and TRBJ2-7, with 13 positions matching TRBD2. From germline, CDR1 is LGHDT and CDR2 YNNKEL (reference sequence). The CDR3 sequence is 16 residues long. V lost 4 bases to trimming and J lost 7 bases; unmatched junction nucleotides: 10.

The CDR3 protein is CASSLPGQVHSGNTIYF. The CDR3 DNA reads TGTGCCAGCAGCCTCCCGGGACAGGTTCACTCTGGAAACACCATATATTTT. V is TRBV7-3 and J is TRBJ1-3; 8 bases fit TRBD1. Looked up from germline, CDR1 is SGHTA and CDR2 is FQGTGA. There are 17 residues in the CDR3. Trimming took 5 bases from V and 0 from J; bases not matched to a gene: 9.

This clonotype was detected a few times. The V call is TRBV19, the J call TRBJ2-7, with D possibly matching TRBD2 (5 bases). Deletions cut 4 bases from V and 0 bases from J, with 10 bases between. The CDR3 consists of 14 residues. Germline V lookup: CDR1 LNHDA, CDR2 SQIVND (reference sequence). Here the CDR3 DNA reads TGTGCCAGTAGTAACGAGGGCTACTCCTACGAGCAGTACTTC. The encoded protein is CASSNEGYSYEQYF.

V and J are TRBV7-6 and TRBJ2-2; D is uncertain. This CDR3 has 12 amino acids. Trimming removed 0 bases from V and 6 bases from J, with 2 bases in between. Germline assignment: CDR1 SGHVS and CDR2 FNYEAQ. The CDR3 reads CASSLASGELFF. CDR3 nucleotides: TGTGCCAGCAGCTTAGCTTCCGGGGAGCTGTTTTTT.

This clonotype was observed many times. This chain connects TRBV7-3 to TRBJ2-2; TRBD2 aligns across 11 bases. Germline V lookup: CDR1 SGHTA, CDR2 FQGTGA. V lost 3 bases and J lost 3; bases outside the gene matches: 3. The CDR3 is 16 amino acids. The CDR3 nucleotides read TGTGCCAGCAGCTTTAGCGGGAGGGAGGACACCGGGGAGCTGTTTTTT. Encoded protein: CASSFSGREDTGELFF.

This clonotype was observed many times. The chain is built from TRBV24-1 and TRBJ2-5; D unclear. CDR3 length: 11 residues. CDR1 is KGHDR, CDR2 SFDVKD, per germline. The V end was cut by 4 bases, the J end by 6 bases, with 5 bases between. CDR3 in amino acids: CATSESQTQYF. The CDR3 DNA reads TGTGCCACCAGTGAGAGTCAGACCCAGTACTTC.

This clonotype has at least ten counts. DNA of the CDR3: TGTGCCAGCAGCCCCATCGGACAGGGCTACTACGAGCAGTACTTC. This gives the protein CASSPIGQGYYEQYF. The V gene is TRBV6-1, the J gene TRBJ2-7; 8 nucleotides agree with TRBD1. V lost 6 bases to trimming and J lost 3 bases; unmatched junction nucleotides: 10. This CDR3 comprises 15 residues. CDR1 MNHNS and CDR2 SASEGT come from the germline V gene.

A few counts support this clonotype. The rearrangement joins TRBV2 to TRBJ2-3; no reliable D call. Looked up from germline, CDR1 is SNHLY and CDR2 is FYNNEI. Deletions cut 8 bases from V and 4 bases from J, with 7 bases between. The length of the CDR3 is 11 residues. As DNA, the CDR3 is TGTGCCAGCGTTGTCCCAGATACGCAGTATTTT. It specifies CASVVPDTQYF.

Many counts were recorded for this clonotype. The chain's CDR3 is CASSSWTAGYEQYF. CDR3 DNA: TGTGCCAGCAGTTCCTGGACAGCCGGGTACGAGCAGTACTTC. This rearrangement joins TRBV12-3 or TRBV12-4 to TRBJ2-7, with D possibly being TRBD1 (6 bases). This CDR3 comprises 14 residues. The ends were cut back, 4 bases at V and 4 bases at J, with 14 bases in the middle.

This clonotype was seen repeatedly, ten times or more. CDR3 sequence: CASSQDRAGGQETQYF. The CDR3 region has the DNA TGCGCCAGCAGCCAAGATCGAGCGGGAGGGCAAGAGACCCAGTACTTC. This chain uses TRBV4-1 with TRBJ2-5; 10 bases line up with TRBD2. CDR1 and CDR2 (germline): MGHRA, YSYEKL. The V and J ends lost 0 bases and 2 bases, in that order; junction bases with no gene match: 3. This CDR3 has 16 residues.

As concerns this clonotype: Since the CDR3 does not end with the conserved phenylalanine or tryptophan, this likely comes from a read error. The V and J genes are TRBV27 and TRBJ1-5, with D hard to call. The length of the CDR3 is 14 residues. V was cut by 2 bases and J by 0 bases, with 5 bases left in between. CDR1 is MNHEY, CDR2 SMNVEV, per germline (reference sequence). CDR3 amino acids: CASSLGISNQPQHL. The CDR3 bases are TGTGCCAGCAGTTTAGGTATTAGCAATCAGCCCCAGCATCTT.

The genes are TRBV4-1 and TRBJ2-4; the D gene could be TRBD1 or TRBD2 (7 bases each). CDR1 is MGHRA, CDR2 YSYEKL, per germline. V lost 3 bases and J lost 4, with 16 bases in between. CDR3 length: 16 residues. CDR3: CASSQRGTDAKNIQYF. The CDR3 DNA reads TGCGCCAGCAGCCAGCGGGGGACAGACGCTAAAAACATTCAGTACTTC.

This clonotype was detected only a few times. This sequence joins TRBV12-3 or TRBV12-4 and TRBJ2-1, with 11 bases lining up with TRBD2. The junction had 3 bases not matched to a gene; V was cut back by 6 bases and J by 2 bases. This CDR3 is 15 amino acids long. CDR3 loop: CASRETSGAYNEQFF. CDR3 in DNA: TGTGCCAGCAGGGAGACTAGCGGGGCCTACAATGAGCAGTTCTTC.

This clonotype showed up many times. The V gene is TRBV7-2, the J gene TRBJ2-7; TRBD2 matches 10 bases. Germline CDR1 reads SGHTA; CDR2 reads FQGNSA. Unmatched junction bases numbered 5, after V lost 5 bases and J lost 1 base. The CDR3 is made up of 15 amino acids. The CDR3 reads CASSRTSGLSYEQYF. CDR3 sequence (DNA): TGTGCCAGCAGCCGGACTAGCGGCCTGTCCTACGAGCAGTACTTC.

The chain is built from TRBV20-1 and TRBJ2-1; no clear D. The CDR3 extends over 14 amino acids. Deletions cut 3 bases from V and 8 bases from J, with 17 bases between. In germline, CDR1 is DFQATT, CDR2 SNEGSKA (reference sequence). CDR3 loop: CSASRPGLQHEQFF. The DNA of the CDR3 is TGCAGTGCTAGCCGCCCTGGGTTACAACATGAGCAGTTCTTC.

Remarks on this clonotype: An end of the junction differs from the germline gene, which may be a read error. The chain joins TRBV6-1 to TRBJ2-6; D perhaps matches TRBD1 (5 bases). CDR1 is MNHNS, CDR2 SASEGT, per germline. CDR3 length: 17 amino acids. The CDR3 sequence is CASRLLVGFSGADVLTF. The CDR3 DNA reads TGTGCCAGCAGGCTGTTGGTGGGGTTCTCTGGGGCCGACGTCCTGACTTTC.

This clonotype occurred a few times. The rearrangement joins TRBV7-2 to TRBJ1-1, with D unresolved. CDR3 length: 15 amino acids. CDR1 and CDR2 from the germline V gene are SGHTA and FQGNSA. Deletions cut 5 bases from V and 0 bases from J, with 13 bases between. For the CDR3, the DNA is TGTGCCAGCAGCCCGGGCGGCAGCTTGAACACTGAAGCTTTCTTT. This gives the protein CASSPGGSLNTEAFF.

This chain joins TRBV7-2 and TRBJ1-5; no reliable D call. Trimming shortened V by 1 base and J by 5 bases, and 9 bases separated the two germline ends. Germline V gives CDR1 SGHTA, CDR2 FQGNSA. The CDR3 extends over 14 amino acids. The CDR3 sequence is CASSLDGAHQPQHF. In nucleotides, the CDR3 is TGTGCCAGCAGCTTAGATGGCGCGCATCAGCCCCAGCATTTT.

The table lists this clonotype with many counts. The J gene is TRBJ2-7, the V gene TRBV27; D possibly corresponds to TRBD2 (6 bases). V was cut by 5 bases and J by 3 bases, with 14 bases left in between. The germline V gene has CDR1 MNHEY and CDR2 SMNVEV (reference sequence). The CDR3 loop spans 14 amino acids. CDR3 protein: CASSPRDSNYEQYF. CDR3 coding DNA: TGTGCCAGCAGTCCACGGGACTCGAACTACGAGCAGTACTTC.

The sample holds many counts of this clonotype. This chain links TRBV5-5 with TRBJ1-1; D not resolved. Germline CDR1 is SGHKS and CDR2 is YYEKEE (reference sequence). Trimming pared 0 bases from V and 0 bases from J, leaving 12 bases between. This CDR3 comprises 16 residues. The CDR3 loop reads CASSLAAYSMNTEAFF. CDR3 nucleotide sequence: TGTGCCAGCAGCTTGGCAGCCTACAGTATGAACACTGAAGCTTTCTTT.

This clonotype came up many times. V is TRBV28 and J is TRBJ1-2; D gene uncertain. The V and J ends lost 8 bases and 7 bases respectively, with 14 bases between them. The CDR3 has 12 residues. Germline V lookup: CDR1 MDHEN, CDR2 SYDVKM. The CDR3 loop reads CASETLRGGYTF. The DNA for the CDR3 is TGTGCCAGCGAGACCCTTCGGGGTGGCTACACCTTC.

The rearrangement joins TRBV3-1 to TRBJ2-7; 7 nucleotides match TRBD1. CDR1 is LGHDT and CDR2 is YNNKEL in the germline V gene (reference sequence). Losses at the gene ends were 6 bases for V and 3 bases for J; bases not matched to a gene: 11. There are 15 residues in the CDR3. This CDR3 is CASSRQGDKVYEQYF. The CDR3 DNA reads TGTGCCAGCAGTCGACAGGGAGACAAAGTCTACGAGCAGTACTTC.